The rows below give T cell receptor beta chains drawn from one sample of a study of T-cell memory formation after mild COVID-19. MiXCR, run by TCRdb on the 5' RACE reads, gives a single entry per CDR3 protein. The sample yields 300,000 to 350,000 distinct CDR3 sequences, roughly 13% seen once. Sample: PBMCs or a T cell subset sorted from them (not recorded which). Receptor source: a man between 18 and 35 years old who had mild COVID-19 (a few samples of this study predate the infection). Cell type and time point are not known. Both conserved end residues are part of each CDR3. Each record gives: D gene, clone size, V gene, J gene, CDR3 protein, CDR3 DNA. A D gene is named only where the DNA matches it firmly. Size values are once, few and many counts, or a class for expanded clones, and some rows have none.

D gene: NA; clone size: few; V gene: TRBV19; J gene: TRBJ2-5; CDR3 protein: CASSPSGRQETQYF; CDR3 DNA: TGTGCCAGTAGTCCGAGTGGGCGCCAAGAGACCCAGTACTTC
D gene: TRBD2; clone size: few; V gene: TRBV12-3/TRBV12-4; J gene: TRBJ2-5; CDR3 protein: CASSLLAGGPDEETQYF; CDR3 DNA: TGTGCCAGCAGCCTTCTAGCGGGGGGGCCTGACGAGGAGACCCAGTACTTC
D gene: TRBD2; clone size: few; V gene: TRBV5-1; J gene: TRBJ2-3; CDR3 protein: CASSETSGGAGTDTQYF; CDR3 DNA: TGCGCCAGCAGCGAGACTAGCGGGGGGGCGGGCACAGATACGCAGTATTTT
D gene: TRBD2; clone size: NA; V gene: TRBV7-2; J gene: TRBJ2-1; CDR3 protein: CASSRSSGTLWNEQFF; CDR3 DNA: TGTGCCAGCAGCAGGAGTAGCGGGACACTCTGGAATGAGCAGTTCTTC
D gene: TRBD1; clone size: NA; V gene: TRBV10-3; J gene: TRBJ2-2; CDR3 protein: CAISGTGWTGELFF; CDR3 DNA: TGTGCCATCTCCGGGACAGGGTGGACCGGGGAGCTGTTTTTT
D gene: NA; clone size: few; V gene: TRBV6-5; J gene: TRBJ1-2; CDR3 protein: CASSYRQGQYGYTF; CDR3 DNA: TGTGCCAGCAGTTACAGGCAGGGGCAATATGGCTACACCTTC
D gene: TRBD2; clone size: few; V gene: TRBV4-1; J gene: TRBJ2-2; CDR3 protein: CASSQDWGGGNTGELFF; CDR3 DNA: TGCGCCAGCAGCCAAGATTGGGGCGGGGGGAACACCGGGGAGCTGTTTTTT
D gene: NA; clone size: NA; V gene: TRBV27; J gene: TRBJ1-5; CDR3 protein: CASSLSKRLNQPQHF; CDR3 DNA: TGTGCCAGCAGTTTATCTAAACGGTTAAATCAGCCCCAGCATTTT
D gene: NA; clone size: few; V gene: TRBV5-1; J gene: TRBJ2-5; CDR3 protein: CASSSGSYPPETQYF; CDR3 DNA: TGCGCCAGCAGCTCCGGGAGCTACCCCCCGGAGACCCAGTACTTC
D gene: NA; clone size: many; V gene: TRBV4-1; J gene: TRBJ2-4; CDR3 protein: CASSQERGADSKNIQYF; CDR3 DNA: TGCGCCAGCAGCCAAGAAAGGGGGGCTGATTCCAAAAACATTCAGTACTTC
D gene: NA; clone size: few; V gene: TRBV7-3; J gene: TRBJ2-1; CDR3 protein: CASSLTQGEQFF; CDR3 DNA: TGTGCCAGCAGCTTGACGCAAGGGGAGCAGTTCTTC
D gene: NA; clone size: NA; V gene: TRBV14; J gene: TRBJ2-7; CDR3 protein: CASSQIGGYEQYF; CDR3 DNA: TGTGCCAGCAGCCAGATAGGGGGCTACGAGCAGTACTTC
D gene: NA; clone size: NA; V gene: TRBV6-5; J gene: TRBJ2-3; CDR3 protein: CASSGPGTDTQYF; CDR3 DNA: TGTGCCAGCAGCGGTCCGGGCACAGATACGCAGTATTTT
D gene: NA; clone size: NA; V gene: TRBV6-5; J gene: TRBJ2-3; CDR3 protein: CASSPYPQGTSTDTQYF; CDR3 DNA: TGTGCCAGCAGTCCATACCCTCAAGGTACTAGCACAGATACGCAGTATTTT
D gene: NA; clone size: NA; V gene: TRBV11-2; J gene: TRBJ2-1; CDR3 protein: CASSSGARDEQFF; CDR3 DNA: TGTGCCAGCAGCTCAGGAGCTAGAGATGAGCAGTTCTTC
D gene: NA; clone size: few; V gene: TRBV13; J gene: TRBJ1-1; CDR3 protein: CASSAQGREAFF; CDR3 DNA: TGTGCCAGCAGCGCCCAGGGACGGGAGGCTTTCTTT
D gene: NA; clone size: NA; V gene: TRBV13; J gene: TRBJ1-2; CDR3 protein: CASSFGRASNGYTF; CDR3 DNA: TGTGCCAGCAGCTTCGGCAGGGCTTCTAATGGCTACACCTTC
D gene: TRBD1; clone size: few; V gene: TRBV5-1; J gene: TRBJ2-7; CDR3 protein: CASSLGTGSSYEQYF; CDR3 DNA: TGCGCCAGCAGCTTGGGGACAGGAAGCTCCTACGAGCAGTACTTC
D gene: NA; clone size: NA; V gene: TRBV24-1; J gene: TRBJ1-5; CDR3 protein: CATSLADYNQPQHF; CDR3 DNA: TGTGCCACCAGTCTGGCGGATTACAATCAGCCCCAGCATTTT
D gene: NA; clone size: few; V gene: TRBV5-1; J gene: TRBJ2-3; CDR3 protein: CASSIQGGQSGDTQYF; CDR3 DNA: TGCGCCAGCAGCATTCAGGGCGGACAGTCTGGAGATACGCAGTATTTT
D gene: NA; clone size: NA; V gene: TRBV20-1; J gene: TRBJ1-6; CDR3 protein: CSANTPREGETSPLHF; CDR3 DNA: TGCAGTGCGAATACCCCACGGGAGGGAGAGACCTCACCCCTCCACTTT
D gene: NA; clone size: many; V gene: TRBV3-2; J gene: TRBJ2-7; CDR3 protein: CASSHLRGTVPYEQYF; CDR3 DNA: TGTGCCAGCAGCCACCTAAGGGGGACCGTCCCCTACGAGCAGTACTTC
D gene: NA; clone size: few; V gene: TRBV5-1; J gene: TRBJ2-3; CDR3 protein: CASSLDPNPKDTQYF; CDR3 DNA: TGCGCCAGCAGCTTGGATCCCAACCCCAAGGATACGCAGTATTTT
D gene: NA; clone size: NA; V gene: TRBV11-2; J gene: TRBJ2-2; CDR3 protein: CALGQGPNTGELFF; CDR3 DNA: TGTGCCCTGGGGCAGGGGCCGAACACCGGGGAGCTGTTTTTT
D gene: NA; clone size: many; V gene: TRBV20-1; J gene: TRBJ2-3; CDR3 protein: CSAPLEDSTDTQYF; CDR3 DNA: TGCAGTGCTCCTCTGGAGGACAGCACAGATACGCAGTATTTT
D gene: TRBD1; clone size: few; V gene: TRBV10-3; J gene: TRBJ1-2; CDR3 protein: CAIRRQGAYGYTF; CDR3 DNA: TGTGCCATCAGGAGACAGGGGGCATATGGCTACACCTTC
D gene: NA; clone size: many; V gene: TRBV29-1; J gene: TRBJ2-5; CDR3 protein: CSVERTSQETQYF; CDR3 DNA: TGCAGCGTTGAGCGGACATCCCAAGAGACCCAGTACTTC
D gene: TRBD2; clone size: few; V gene: TRBV6-5; J gene: TRBJ2-1; CDR3 protein: CASRSGTSSAGEQFF; CDR3 DNA: TGTGCCAGCAGGTCCGGGACTAGCTCGGCAGGGGAGCAGTTCTTC
D gene: TRBD2; clone size: NA; V gene: TRBV5-1; J gene: TRBJ2-1; CDR3 protein: CASSWGTSGANEQFF; CDR3 DNA: TGCGCCAGCAGCTGGGGGACTAGCGGGGCCAATGAGCAGTTCTTC
D gene: NA; clone size: NA; V gene: TRBV2; J gene: TRBJ2-5; CDR3 protein: CASSEGVRGTQYF; CDR3 DNA: TGTGCCAGCAGTGAGGGGGTGAGAGGGACCCAGTACTTC
D gene: NA; clone size: NA; V gene: TRBV19; J gene: TRBJ1-5; CDR3 protein: CASNSGTLYNQPQHF; CDR3 DNA: TGTGCCAGTAACTCCGGGACACTTTACAATCAGCCCCAGCATTTT
D gene: NA; clone size: NA; V gene: TRBV6-1; J gene: TRBJ1-2; CDR3 protein: CASIVSGPGYGYTF; CDR3 DNA: TGTGCCAGCATAGTCAGTGGACCAGGCTATGGCTACACCTTC
D gene: TRBD1; clone size: few; V gene: TRBV10-3; J gene: TRBJ2-7; CDR3 protein: CAISGQGSGPLGEQYF; CDR3 DNA: TGTGCCATCAGTGGACAGGGTTCGGGCCCCCTGGGCGAGCAGTACTTC
D gene: NA; clone size: few; V gene: TRBV5-1; J gene: TRBJ1-4; CDR3 protein: CASSLRSPDEKLFF; CDR3 DNA: TGCGCCAGCAGCTTACGGTCGCCGGACGAAAAACTGTTTTTT
D gene: NA; clone size: few; V gene: TRBV10-3; J gene: TRBJ2-3; CDR3 protein: CAINVNRDAGTDTQYF; CDR3 DNA: TGTGCCATCAACGTTAACAGGGACGCGGGCACAGATACGCAGTATTTT
D gene: NA; clone size: NA; V gene: TRBV7-9; J gene: TRBJ2-7; CDR3 protein: CASREGLTEQYF; CDR3 DNA: TGTGCCAGCAGGGAGGGTCTGACCGAGCAGTACTTC
D gene: NA; clone size: few; V gene: TRBV7-3; J gene: TRBJ2-3; CDR3 protein: CASSLGRGRANAQYF; CDR3 DNA: TGTGCCAGCAGCTTAGGCAGGGGAAGGGCTAACGCGCAGTATTTT